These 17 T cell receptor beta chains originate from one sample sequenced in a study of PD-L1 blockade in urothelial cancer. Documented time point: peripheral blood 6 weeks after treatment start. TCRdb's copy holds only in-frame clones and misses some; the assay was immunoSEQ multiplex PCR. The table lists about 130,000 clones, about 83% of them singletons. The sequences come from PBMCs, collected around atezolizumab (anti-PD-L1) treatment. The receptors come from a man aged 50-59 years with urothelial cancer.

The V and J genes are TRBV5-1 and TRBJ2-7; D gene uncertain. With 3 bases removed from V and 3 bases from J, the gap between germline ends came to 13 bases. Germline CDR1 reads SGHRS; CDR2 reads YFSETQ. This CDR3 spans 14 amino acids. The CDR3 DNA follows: TGCGCCAGCAGCTCACTGCCCTCAGGCTACGAGCAGTACTTC. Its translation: CASSSLPSGYEQYF.

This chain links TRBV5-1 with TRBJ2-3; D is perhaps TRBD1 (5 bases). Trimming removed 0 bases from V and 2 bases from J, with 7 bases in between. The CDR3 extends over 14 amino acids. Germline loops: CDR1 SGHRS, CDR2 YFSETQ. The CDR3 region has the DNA TGCGCCAGCAGCTTGGACAGGATCACAGATACGCAGTATTTT. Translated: CASSLDRITDTQYF.

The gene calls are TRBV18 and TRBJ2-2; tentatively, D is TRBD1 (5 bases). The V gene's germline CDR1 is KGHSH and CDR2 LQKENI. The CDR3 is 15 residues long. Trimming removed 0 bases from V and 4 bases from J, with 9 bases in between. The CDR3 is CASSPPYRSTGELFF. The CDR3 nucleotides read TGTGCCAGCTCACCACCTTACAGGAGCACCGGGGAGCTGTTTTTT. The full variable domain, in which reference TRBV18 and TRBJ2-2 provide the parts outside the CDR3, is NAGVMQNPRHLVRRRGQEARLRCSPMKGHSHVYWYRQLPEEGLKFMVYLQKENIIDESGMPKERFSAEFPKEGPSILRIQQVVRGDSAAYFCASSPPYRSTGELFFGEGSRLTVL.

The CDR3 sequence: CASSAAGLDTGELFF. The CDR3 DNA sequence: TGTGCCAGCAGCGCCGCGGGACTCGACACCGGGGAGCTGTTTTTT. The V and J genes are TRBV7-2 and TRBJ2-2, with a weak D call TRBD2 (6 bases). This CDR3 region has 15 residues. V shed 5 bases and J shed 3 bases, with 13 bases lying between them. The germline V gene has CDR1 SGHTA and CDR2 FQGNSA.

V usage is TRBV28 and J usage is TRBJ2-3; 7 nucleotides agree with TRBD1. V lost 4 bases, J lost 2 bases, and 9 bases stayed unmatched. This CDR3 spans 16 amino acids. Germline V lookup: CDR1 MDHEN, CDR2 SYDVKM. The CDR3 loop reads CASSSGRTGFTDTQYF. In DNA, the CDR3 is TGTGCCAGCAGTTCCGGAAGGACAGGATTCACAGATACGCAGTATTTT.

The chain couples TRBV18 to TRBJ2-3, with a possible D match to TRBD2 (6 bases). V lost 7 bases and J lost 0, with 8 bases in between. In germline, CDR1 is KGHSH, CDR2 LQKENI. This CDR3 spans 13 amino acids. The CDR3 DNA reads TGTGCCAGCTTCAGCGGGAGCACAGATACGCAGTATTTT. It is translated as CASFSGSTDTQYF.

The CDR3 DNA sequence: TGTGCCAGCAGCTTATTCGGAGCGGGAGGAAACAATGAGCAGTTCTTC. This codes for CASSLFGAGGNNEQFF. This chain links TRBV7-3 with TRBJ2-1, with TRBD2 identical over 9 bases. Germline assignment: CDR1 SGHTA and CDR2 FQGTGA. Unmatched junction bases numbered 7, after V lost 2 bases and J lost 5 bases. CDR3 length equals 16 residues. Full variable domain (remainder filled in from reference TRBV7-3 and TRBJ2-1): GAGVSQTPSNKVTEKGKYVELRCDPISGHTALYWYRQSLGQGPEFLIYFQGTGAADDSGLPNDRFFAVRPEGSVSTLKIQRTERGDSAVYLCASSLFGAGGNNEQFFGPGTRLTVL.

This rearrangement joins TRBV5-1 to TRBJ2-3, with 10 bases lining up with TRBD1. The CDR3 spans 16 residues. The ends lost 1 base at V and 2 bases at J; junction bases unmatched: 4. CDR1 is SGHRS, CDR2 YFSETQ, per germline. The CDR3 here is CASSLRDRGYTDTQYF. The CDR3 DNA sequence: TGCGCCAGCAGCTTGCGGGACAGGGGCTACACAGATACGCAGTATTTT.

This CDR3 is CASSPPRTGPKEETQYF. The CDR3 DNA reads as TGTGCCAGCTCACCACCCCGGACAGGGCCCAAAGAAGAGACCCAGTACTTC. The V gene is TRBV18, the J gene TRBJ2-5; 8 bases line up with TRBD1. CDR1 and CDR2 from the germline V gene are KGHSH and LQKENI. CDR3 length: 17 amino acids. The trim removed 0 bases at V and 3 bases at J, leaving 9 bases unmatched.

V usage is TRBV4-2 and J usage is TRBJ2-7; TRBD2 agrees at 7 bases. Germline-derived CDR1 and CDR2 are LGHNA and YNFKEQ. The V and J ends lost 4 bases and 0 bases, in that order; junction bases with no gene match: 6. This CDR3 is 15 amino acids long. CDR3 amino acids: CASSPEAGSSYEQYF. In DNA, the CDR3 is TGTGCCAGCAGCCCAGAAGCGGGGAGCTCCTACGAGCAGTACTTC.

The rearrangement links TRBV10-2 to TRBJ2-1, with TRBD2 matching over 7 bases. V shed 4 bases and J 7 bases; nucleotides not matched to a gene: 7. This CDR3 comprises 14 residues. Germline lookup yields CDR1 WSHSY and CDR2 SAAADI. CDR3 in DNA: TGCGCCAGCAGTGGCGGGAGCCCCGCAAATGAGCAGTTCTTC. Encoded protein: CASSGGSPANEQFF.

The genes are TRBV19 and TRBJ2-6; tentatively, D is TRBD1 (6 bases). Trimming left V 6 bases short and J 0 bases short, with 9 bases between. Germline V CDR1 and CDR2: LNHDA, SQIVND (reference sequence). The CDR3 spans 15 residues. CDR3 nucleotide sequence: TGTGCCAGTAGGGACAGAGACTCTGGGGCCAACGTCCTGACTTTC. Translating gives CASRDRDSGANVLTF.

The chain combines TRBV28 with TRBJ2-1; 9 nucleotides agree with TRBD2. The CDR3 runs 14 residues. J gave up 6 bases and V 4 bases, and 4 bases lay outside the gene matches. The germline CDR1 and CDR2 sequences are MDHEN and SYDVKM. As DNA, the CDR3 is TGTGCCAGCAGTTCAGCGGGAGGTGTCAATGAGCAGTTCTTC. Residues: CASSSAGGVNEQFF. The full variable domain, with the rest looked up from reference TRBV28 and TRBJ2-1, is DVKVTQSSRYLVKRTGEKVFLECVQDMDHENMFWYRQDPGLGLRLIYFSYDVKMKEKGDIPEGYSVSREKKERFSLILESASTNQTSMYLCASSSAGGVNEQFFGPGTRLTVL.

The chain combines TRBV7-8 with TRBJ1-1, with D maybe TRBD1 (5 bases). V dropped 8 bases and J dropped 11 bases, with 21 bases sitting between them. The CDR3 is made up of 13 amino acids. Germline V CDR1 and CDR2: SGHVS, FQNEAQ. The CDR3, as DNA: TGTGCCAGCGGAGGGGACCGACTTCCGTTTGCTTTCTTT. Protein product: CASGGDRLPFAFF.

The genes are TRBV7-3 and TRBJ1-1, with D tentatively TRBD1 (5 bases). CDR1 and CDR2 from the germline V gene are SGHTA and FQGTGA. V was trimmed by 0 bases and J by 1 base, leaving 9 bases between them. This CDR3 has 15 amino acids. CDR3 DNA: TGTGCCAGCAGCTTAACCGGAGACAGGAACACTGAAGCTTTCTTT. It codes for CASSLTGDRNTEAFF.

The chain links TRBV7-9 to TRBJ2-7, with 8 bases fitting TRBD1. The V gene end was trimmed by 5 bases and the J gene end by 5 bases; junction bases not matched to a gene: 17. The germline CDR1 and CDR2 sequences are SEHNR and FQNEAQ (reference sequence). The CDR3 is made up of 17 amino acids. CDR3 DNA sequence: TGTGCCAGCAGCGGCTCCCCTTTTGGCAGGGGGCGAGACGAGCAGTACTTC. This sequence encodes CASSGSPFGRGRDEQYF.

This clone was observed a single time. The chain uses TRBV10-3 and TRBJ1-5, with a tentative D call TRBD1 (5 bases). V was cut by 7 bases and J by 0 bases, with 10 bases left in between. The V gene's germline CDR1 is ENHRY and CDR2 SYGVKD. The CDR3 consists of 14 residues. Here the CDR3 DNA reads TGTGCCATCAAGGGGCAGAATAGCAATCAGCCCCAGCATTTT. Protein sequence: CAIKGQNSNQPQHF.